This T cell receptor (beta chain) came from a study of T cell responses to AZD1222 COVID-19 vaccine. Findings and limits, study-wide: Among spike-specific TCRs, nearly half reportedly target unmutated variant regions. Distributed over spike, vaccine-associated CD4 TCRs predominated at 160-218 and 743-854. Clonal diversity was possibly underestimated; the donors were predominantly white British and more often female.

Regarding this clone: Its target is not known.

Sequenced by immunoSEQ multiplex PCR; TCRdb stores in-frame clones only, minus some. The sample has fewer than 150,000 clones; over 90% are singletons. V dropped 0 bases and J dropped 2; count of bases not matched to a gene: 5. Germline V gives CDR1 LNHDA, CDR2 SQIVND (reference sequence). The CDR3 has 17 amino acids. The sample in question was peripheral blood, obtained on day 0 of AZD1222 vaccination. This chain uses TRBV19 with TRBJ2-1, with 9 nucleotides matching TRBD2. The TCR sequence derives from an adult in good health. The CDR3 is CASSIDVRGGAYNEQFF. CDR3 nucleotide sequence: TGTGCCAGTAGTATAGACGTGCGGGGGGGAGCCTACAATGAGCAGTTCTTC.